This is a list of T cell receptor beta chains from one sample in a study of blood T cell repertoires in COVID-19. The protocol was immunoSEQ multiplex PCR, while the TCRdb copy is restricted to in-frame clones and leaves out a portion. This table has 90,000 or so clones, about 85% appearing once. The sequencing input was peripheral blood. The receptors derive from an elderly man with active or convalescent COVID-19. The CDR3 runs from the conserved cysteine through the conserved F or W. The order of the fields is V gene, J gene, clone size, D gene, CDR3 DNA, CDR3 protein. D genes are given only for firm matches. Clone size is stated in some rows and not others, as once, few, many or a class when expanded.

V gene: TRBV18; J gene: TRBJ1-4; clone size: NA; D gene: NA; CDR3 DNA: TGTGCCAGCTCATCCCTGTCGGGAGAAAAACTGTTTTTT; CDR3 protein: CASSSLSGEKLFF
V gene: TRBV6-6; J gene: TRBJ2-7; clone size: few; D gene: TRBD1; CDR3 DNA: TGTGCCAGCAGTGGACGGGACAGGGGGAAGTACGAGCAGTACTTC; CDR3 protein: CASSGRDRGKYEQYF
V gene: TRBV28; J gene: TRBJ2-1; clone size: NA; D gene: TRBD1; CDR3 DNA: TGTGCCAGCAGTTTCGGGACAGGGCTCTACAATGAGCAGTTCTTC; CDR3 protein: CASSFGTGLYNEQFF
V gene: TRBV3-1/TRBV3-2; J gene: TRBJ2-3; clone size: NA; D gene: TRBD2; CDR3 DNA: TGTGCCAGCAGCCGAGCGACTAGCGGGGACACAGATACGCAGTATTTT; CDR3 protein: CASSRATSGDTDTQYF
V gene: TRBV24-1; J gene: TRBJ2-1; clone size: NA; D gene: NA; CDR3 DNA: TGTGCCACCAGTGACTCTTGGGGGGGGCAGGGGAAGTACAATGAGCAGTTCTTC; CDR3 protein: CATSDSWGGQGKYNEQFF
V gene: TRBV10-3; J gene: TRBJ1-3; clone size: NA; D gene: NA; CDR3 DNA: TGTGCCATCAGTGAGTCGTTCAGCACCATATATTTT; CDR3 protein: CAISESFSTIYF
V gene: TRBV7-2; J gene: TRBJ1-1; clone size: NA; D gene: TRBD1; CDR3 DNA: TGTGCCAGCAGCTTTCGGACAGGGGCGAACACTGAAGCTTTCTTT; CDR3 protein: CASSFRTGANTEAFF
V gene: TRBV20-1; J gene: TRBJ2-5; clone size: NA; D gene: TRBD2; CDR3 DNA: TGCAGTGCTAGAGTAGCGGGGGCCCACTACTTC; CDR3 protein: CSARVAGAHYF
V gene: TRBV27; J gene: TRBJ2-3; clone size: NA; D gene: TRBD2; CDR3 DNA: TGTGCCAGCAGTTTCGGGGCGGGGGAGACTACGCAGTATTTT; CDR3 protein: CASSFGAGETTQYF
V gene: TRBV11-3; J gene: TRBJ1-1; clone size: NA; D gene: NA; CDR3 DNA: TGTGCCAGCAGCTTAGGCGAGGGCCAAGCTTTCTTT; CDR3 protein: CASSLGEGQAFF
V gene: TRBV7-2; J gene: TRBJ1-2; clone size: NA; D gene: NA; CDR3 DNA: TGTGCCAGCAGCCCGAGCTATGGCTACACCTTC; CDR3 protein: CASSPSYGYTF
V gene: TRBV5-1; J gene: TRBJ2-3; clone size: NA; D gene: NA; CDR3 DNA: TGCGCCAGCAGCTTGGCTAGCGCAAACACAGATACGCAGTATTTT; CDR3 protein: CASSLASANTDTQYF
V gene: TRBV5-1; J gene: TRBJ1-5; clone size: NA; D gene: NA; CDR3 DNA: TGCGCCAGCAGCTTGGGGGACACGAGCAATCAGCCCCAGCATTTT; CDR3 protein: CASSLGDTSNQPQHF
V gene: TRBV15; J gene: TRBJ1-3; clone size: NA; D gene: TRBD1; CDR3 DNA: TGTGCCACCAGCAGAGAGAACAGGGGACCCTCTGGAAACACCATATATTTT; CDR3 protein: CATSRENRGPSGNTIYF
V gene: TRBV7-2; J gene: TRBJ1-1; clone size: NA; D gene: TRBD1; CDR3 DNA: TGTGCCAGCAGCTTCCCGACAGGGGGCAAAGCTGAAGCTTTCTTT; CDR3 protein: CASSFPTGGKAEAFF
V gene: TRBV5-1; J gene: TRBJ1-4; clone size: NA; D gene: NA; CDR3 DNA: TGCGCCAGCAGCTTGTGGGGGGCTAATGAAAAACTGTTTTTT; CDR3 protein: CASSLWGANEKLFF
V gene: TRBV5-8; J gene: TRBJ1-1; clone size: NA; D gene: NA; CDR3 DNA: TGTGCCAGCAGCTTGAGGGGCGGGGGGACTGAAGCTTTCTTT; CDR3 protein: CASSLRGGGTEAFF
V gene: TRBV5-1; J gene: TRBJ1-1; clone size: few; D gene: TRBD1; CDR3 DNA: TGCGCCAGCAGCGCCCGCCCGGGACAGGGGGTCACTGAAGCTTTCTTT; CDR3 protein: CASSARPGQGVTEAFF
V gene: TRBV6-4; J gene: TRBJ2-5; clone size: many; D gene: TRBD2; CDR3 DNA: TGTGCCAGCAACCCCGGGACTAGCGGGGAGAAGCAAGAGACCCAGTACTTC; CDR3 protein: CASNPGTSGEKQETQYF
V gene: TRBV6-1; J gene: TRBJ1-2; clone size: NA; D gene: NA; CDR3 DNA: TGTGCCAGCAGTGACAGGAACTATGGCTACACCTTC; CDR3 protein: CASSDRNYGYTF
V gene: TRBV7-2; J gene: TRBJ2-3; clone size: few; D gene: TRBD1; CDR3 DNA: TGTGCCAGCAGCTTAGATGACAGGGTCAGCACAGATACGCAGTATTTT; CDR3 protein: CASSLDDRVSTDTQYF
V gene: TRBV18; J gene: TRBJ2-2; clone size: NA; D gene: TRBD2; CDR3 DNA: TGTGCCAGCTCACACTCTCGACTAGCGGGGGGCACGAACACCGGGGAGCTGTTTTTT; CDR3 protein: CASSHSRLAGGTNTGELFF
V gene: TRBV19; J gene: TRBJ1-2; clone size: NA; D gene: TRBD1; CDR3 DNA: TGTGCCAGTAGGATGAGGGACAACAGGGGAAATGGCTACACCTTC; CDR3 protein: CASRMRDNRGNGYTF
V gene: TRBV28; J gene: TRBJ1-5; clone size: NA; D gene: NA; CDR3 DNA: TGTGCCAGCAGGGGCCCGACATATAATCAGCCCCAGCATTTT; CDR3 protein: CASRGPTYNQPQHF
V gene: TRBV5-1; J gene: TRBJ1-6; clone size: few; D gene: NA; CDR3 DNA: TGCGCCAGCAGCCCGGGAGGGACATCTAATTCACCCCTCCACTTT; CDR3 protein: CASSPGGTSNSPLHF
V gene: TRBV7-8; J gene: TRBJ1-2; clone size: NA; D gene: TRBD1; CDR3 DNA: TGTGCCAGCAGCTTAGTTCTACAGGGGTACTATGGCTACACCTTC; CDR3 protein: CASSLVLQGYYGYTF
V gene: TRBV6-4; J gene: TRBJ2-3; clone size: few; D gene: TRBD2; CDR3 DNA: TGTGCCAGCAGTGCCGGACTAGCGGGGGGCACAGATACGCAGTATTTT; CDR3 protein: CASSAGLAGGTDTQYF
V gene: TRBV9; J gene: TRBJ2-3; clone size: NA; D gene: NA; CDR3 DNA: TGTGCCAGCAGCGTAGTTGCGGGGTTCGGCACAGATACGCAGTATTTT; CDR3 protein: CASSVVAGFGTDTQYF
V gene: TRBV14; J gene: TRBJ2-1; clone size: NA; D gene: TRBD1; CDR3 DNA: TGTGCCAGCAGCTCCGACAGGACAGGGCTGCCTGGAGTGTTCTTC; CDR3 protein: CASSSDRTGLPGVFF
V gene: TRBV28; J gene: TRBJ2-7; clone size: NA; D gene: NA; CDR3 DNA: TGTGCCAGCAGTTTCGCCTACGAGCAGTACTTC; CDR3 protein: CASSFAYEQYF
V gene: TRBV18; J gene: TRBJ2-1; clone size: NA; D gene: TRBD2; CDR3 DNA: TGTGCCAGCTCACCATGGGGGGGATGGAAAAATGAGCAGTTCTTC; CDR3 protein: CASSPWGGWKNEQFF
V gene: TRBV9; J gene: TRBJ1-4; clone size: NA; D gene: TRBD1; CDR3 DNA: TGTGCCAGCAGCGTAGAGACAGGGGTTCGGGAAAAACTGTTTTTT; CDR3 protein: CASSVETGVREKLFF
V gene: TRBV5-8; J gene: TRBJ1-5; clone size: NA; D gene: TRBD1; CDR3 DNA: TGTGCCAGCAGCCCAAGGACAGGGGGCAGTCAGCCCCAGCATTTT; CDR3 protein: CASSPRTGGSQPQHF
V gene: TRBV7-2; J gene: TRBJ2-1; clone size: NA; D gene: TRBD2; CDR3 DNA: TGTGCCAGCAGCTCGGCCGGGACTAGCGTTTACAATGAGCAGTTCTTC; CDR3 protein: CASSSAGTSVYNEQFF
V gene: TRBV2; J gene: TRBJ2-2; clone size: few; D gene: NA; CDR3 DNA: TGTGCCAGCACCCTAATGGGGGGCGGGGGAACCGGGGAGCTGTTTTTT; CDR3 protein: CASTLMGGGGTGELFF
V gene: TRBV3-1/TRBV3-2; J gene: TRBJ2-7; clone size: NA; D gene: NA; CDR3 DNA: TGTGCCAGCAGCCTAAGGGGACAACCCAGCTACGAGCAGTACTTC; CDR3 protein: CASSLRGQPSYEQYF
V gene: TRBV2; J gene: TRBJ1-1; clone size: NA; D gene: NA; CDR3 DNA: TGTGCCAGCAGTGAAGCGCTGGCAGGGGCTGAAGCTTTCTTT; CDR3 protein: CASSEALAGAEAFF
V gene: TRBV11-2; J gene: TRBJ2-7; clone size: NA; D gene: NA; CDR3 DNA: TGTGCCAGCAGCTTAGTGGGAGAAACCTACGAGCAGTACTTC; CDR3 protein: CASSLVGETYEQYF
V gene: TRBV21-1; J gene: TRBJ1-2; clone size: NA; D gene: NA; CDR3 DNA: TGTGCCAGCAGCAAAGCGGGGGACAGGGGAGGCGGCTACACCTTC; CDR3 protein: CASSKAGDRGGGYTF
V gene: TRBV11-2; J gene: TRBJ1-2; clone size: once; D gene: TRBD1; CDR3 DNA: TGTGCCAGCAGCTTAGGGACAGGGCATGGCTACACCTTC; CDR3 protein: CASSLGTGHGYTF
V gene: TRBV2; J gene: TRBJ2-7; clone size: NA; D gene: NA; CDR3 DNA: TGTGCCAGCAAGCCCGCGGGGGCCTTGCGCGAGCAGTACTTC; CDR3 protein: CASKPAGALREQYF
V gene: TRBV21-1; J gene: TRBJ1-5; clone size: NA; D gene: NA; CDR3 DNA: TGTGCCAGCAGCAAAGTGTGGGGACAGGGGGAAGCGGGGCGTAAGTTGTTTCCCCAGCCCCAGCATTTT; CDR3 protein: CASSKVWGQGEAGRKLFPQPQHF
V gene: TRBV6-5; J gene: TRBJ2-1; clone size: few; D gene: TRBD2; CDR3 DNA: TGTGCCAGTGCGAGGGGCGGGGGGGCCGCTGAGCAGTTCTTC; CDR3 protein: CASARGGGAAEQFF
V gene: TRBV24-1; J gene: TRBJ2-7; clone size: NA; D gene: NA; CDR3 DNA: TGTGCCACCCTCGCGGTAGTATCCTACGAGCAGTACTTC; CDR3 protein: CATLAVVSYEQYF
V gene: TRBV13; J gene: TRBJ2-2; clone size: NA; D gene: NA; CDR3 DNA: TGTGCCAGCAGTCTAAGGGGGACCGGGGAGCTGTTTTTT; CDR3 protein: CASSLRGTGELFF
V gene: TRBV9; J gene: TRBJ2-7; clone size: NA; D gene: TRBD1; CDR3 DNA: TGTGCCAGCAGCGTCGACAGGGGAGCGGGCGAGCAGTACTTC; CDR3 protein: CASSVDRGAGEQYF
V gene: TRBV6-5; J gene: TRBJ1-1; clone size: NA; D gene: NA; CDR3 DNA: TGTGCCAGCCGACAGGTCCTCCACACTGAAGCTTTCTTT; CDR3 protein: CASRQVLHTEAFF
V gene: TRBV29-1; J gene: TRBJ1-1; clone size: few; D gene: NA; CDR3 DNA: TGCAGCGCCGCCAACAGGGACCCGAACACTGAAGCTTTCTTT; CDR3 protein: CSAANRDPNTEAFF
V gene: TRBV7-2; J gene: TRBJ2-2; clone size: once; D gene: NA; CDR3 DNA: TGTGCCAGCAGCCTAGGGGGACACGCCGGGGAGCTGTTTTTT; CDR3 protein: CASSLGGHAGELFF